This TCR beta chain stems from a study of T cells expressing NK-cell markers. The wider study: Among eight sequenced donors, seven carried HCMV seropositivity while one was seronegative.

The germline gives CDR1 DFQATT, CDR2 SNEGSKA (reference sequence). The CDR3 spans 17 residues. TCRdb processed the 5' RACE reads again and assigns one entry to each CDR3 protein, with no DNA. The sample is made up of about 170,000 distinct CDR3 sequences, and the top ten hold 20% of it. Input material: blood T cells: a sorted CD56 or NKG2C T cell subset, CD4+ or CD8+ T cells, or bulk PBMC T cells (not recorded which). The receptor comes from a man aged 18-69 years in good health. The chain carries TRBV20-1 and TRBJ2-7; without DNA, the TCRdb call of TRBD2 cannot be checked. CDR3: CSARDPVTSGSIFEQYF.